This T cell receptor (beta chain) was found in a study of T cells in lung cancer brain metastases. Study information: Median interval between primary and brain metastasis specimen acquisition was under 350 days.

Germline loops: CDR1 LGHNA, CDR2 YSLEER. The CDR3 loop spans 13 amino acids. The germline V and J ends were trimmed by 2 bases and 3 bases, with 8 bases remaining between them. Broader study findings: Compared with paired primaries, brain metastases showed fewer unique productive clones (roughly 1,600 versus 4,900).

Profiled with immunoSEQ multiplex PCR; TCRdb holds only in-frame clones, not every one. Of around 2,300 clones detected, just over 90% appear once; the ten largest clones hold over 3%. Of note for this clone: The antigen is not known.

Marked H&E slides guided macrodissection of tumor areas from about 5 unstained, deparaffinized 10 um sections. The chain is built from TRBV4-3 and TRBJ2-7, with D uncertain. Sequenced: tumor tissue from a brain metastasis. The sequence came from a man between 65 and 79 years old with non-small cell lung cancer that had spread to the brain. Here the CDR3 reads CASSQKLHYEQYF. For the CDR3, the DNA is TGCGCCAGCAGCCAAAAGCTGCACTACGAGCAGTACTTC.